Shown below are 26 T cell receptor beta chains from a single sample sequenced in a study of blood T cells in healthy people across ages. Then a second PCR, running roughly 7 to 11 cycles, was carried out with a sample-barcoded 5' primer and a J-beta primer mix. From the 5' RACE reads, TCRdb called clonotypes with MiXCR, one entry per CDR3 protein. The top ten clones hold 20% to 25% of a sample with about a million distinct CDR3 sequences, roughly 50% of them seen once. Sequencing input: blood. Every receptor here comes from a woman aged 60 to 75 in good health.

This chain joins TRBV3-1 and TRBJ2-1, with D tentatively TRBD1 (6 bases). Germline CDR1 and CDR2: LGHDT and YNNKEL (reference sequence). The CDR3 runs 14 residues. Trimming shortened V by 0 bases and J by 9 bases, and 12 bases separated the two germline ends. The CDR3 sequence is CASSQEAGVGEQFF. In nucleotides, the CDR3 is TGTGCCAGCAGCCAAGAGGCAGGGGTGGGTGAGCAGTTCTTC.

The chain recombines TRBV29-1 with TRBJ2-3; no clear D gene. V dropped 3 bases and J dropped 4 bases, with 8 bases sitting between them. Germline V gene sequence: CDR1 SQVTM, CDR2 ANQGSEA. The CDR3 sequence is 12 residues long. The CDR3, as DNA: TGCAGCGTTGACCTAGGCGCAGATACGCAGTATTTT. The encoded protein is CSVDLGADTQYF.

The J gene is TRBJ2-3, the V gene TRBV6-5, with TRBD1 identical over 10 bases. CDR3 length: 14 residues. Germline V gene data show CDR1 as MNHEY and CDR2 as SVGAGI. CDR3 amino acids: CATWGTGEADTQYF. In nucleotides, the CDR3 is TGTGCTACCTGGGGGACAGGGGAGGCAGATACGCAGTATTTT.

Points on this clonotype: Mismatch with germline at one junction end may stem from a read error. V usage is TRBV7-2 and J usage is TRBJ1-6, with D hard to call. Germline values: CDR1 SGHTA, CDR2 FQGNSA. This CDR3 is built from 17 residues. In nucleotides, the CDR3 is TGTGCCGGCAGCTCCAACCGACCGAGCTCCTATAATTCACCCCTCCACTTT. Translation: CAGSSNRPSSYNSPLHF.

This clonotype came up a few times. The chain has TRBV12-3 or TRBV12-4 and TRBJ2-7, with 9 positions matching TRBD2. CDR3 length: 14 amino acids. After removal of 4 bases from V and 3 bases from J, the junction contained 4 bases not matched to a gene. The CDR3 DNA is TGTGCCAGCAGTTATCTAGCGGGAAGCTACGAGCAGTACTTC. It specifies CASSYLAGSYEQYF.

This clonotype was counted between two and nine times. The CDR3 protein is CASKAVLGGPYEQYF. The CDR3 DNA reads as TGCGCCAGCAAGGCGGTTTTGGGAGGGCCCTACGAGCAGTACTTC. The V and J genes are TRBV5-1 and TRBJ2-7; 7 bases agree with TRBD2. Germline CDR1 is SGHRS and CDR2 is YFSETQ. With V trimmed by 6 bases and J by 2 bases, 11 bases remained unmatched. The CDR3 length is 15 residues.

The rearrangement uses TRBV27 and TRBJ2-6, with D perhaps being TRBD1 or TRBD2 (5 bases each). Germline V gene lookup returns CDR1 MNHEY and CDR2 SMNVEV (reference sequence). V was clipped by 0 bases and J by 12 bases, with 6 bases between them. CDR3 length: 12 amino acids. As DNA, the CDR3 is TGTGCCAGCAGTTTATCGAGGGGCGTCCTGACTTTC. This sequence encodes CASSLSRGVLTF. The full variable domain, with the rest looked up from reference TRBV27 and TRBJ2-6, is EAQVTQNPRYLITVTGKKLTVTCSQNMNHEYMSWYRQDPGLGLRQIYYSMNVEVTDKGDVPEGYKVSRKEKRNFPLILESPSPNQTSLYFCASSLSRGVLTFGAGSRLTVL.

CDR3 coding DNA: TGCGCCAGCAGCCAAGATCTGCTAGCGGAGGGGCCGGACTACAATGAGCAGTTCTTC. This codes for CASSQDLLAEGPDYNEQFF. The chain combines TRBV4-3 with TRBJ2-1; 7 positions agree with TRBD2. The junction had 14 bases not matched to a gene; V was cut back by 0 bases and J by 3 bases. CDR3 length: 19 amino acids. Germline loops: CDR1 LGHNA, CDR2 YSLEER.

This chain uses TRBV5-1 with TRBJ2-5, with D uncertain. V gave up 4 bases and J gave up 11 bases, with 27 bases separating them. Germline V gene sequence: CDR1 SGHRS, CDR2 YFSETQ. This CDR3 region has 16 residues. The DNA for the CDR3 is TGCGCCAGCAGCACCAAGGTAGGAGTGGGCCACAATGAGCAGTACTTC. Translating it yields CASSTKVGVGHNEQYF.

V and J are TRBV18 and TRBJ2-3; D remains unclear. The CDR3 spans 16 residues. Germline V lookup: CDR1 KGHSH, CDR2 LQKENI. V shed 3 bases and J shed 1 base, with 14 bases lying between them. CDR3 DNA sequence: TGTGCCAGCTCACCCAAACACCTTGGAGGCACAGATACGCAGTATTTT. This encodes CASSPKHLGGTDTQYF.

Only a few counts were recorded for this clonotype. J is TRBJ1-1 and V is TRBV12-3 or TRBV12-4; D not resolved. The V end lost 7 bases, the J end lost 3 bases, and 12 bases lay between the germline ends. The CDR3 runs to 13 residues. CDR3 sequence reads: CASTRSRDTEAFF. CDR3 nucleotides: TGTGCCAGCACCCGGTCTCGGGACACTGAAGCTTTCTTT.

The rearrangement joins TRBV12-3 or TRBV12-4 to TRBJ1-5; TRBD1 agrees at 11 bases. V shed 4 bases, J shed 7 bases, and the junction held 12 bases outside the gene matches. The CDR3 spans 17 residues. CDR3 region: CASSSSRDRGLEQPQHF. The CDR3 DNA reads as TGTGCCAGCAGTTCATCACGGGACAGGGGGTTAGAACAGCCCCAGCATTTT.

V gene TRBV7-2 combines with J gene TRBJ1-4; D is unclear. CDR3 length: 13 residues. Germline CDR1 reads SGHTA; CDR2 reads FQGNSA. V shed 3 bases and J shed 5 bases, with 7 bases lying between them. This CDR3 is CASSLWENEKLFF. The DNA of the CDR3 is TGTGCCAGCAGCTTGTGGGAGAATGAAAAACTGTTTTTT.

The chain has TRBV7-9 and TRBJ1-2; D is unresolved. V was cut by 1 base and J by 6 bases, with 12 bases left in between. The CDR3 is 14 amino acids. Per germline, CDR1 SEHNR and CDR2 FQNEAQ (reference sequence). Here the CDR3 DNA reads TGTGCCAGCAGCTTAGGGAGGTTTGGGGATGGCTACACCTTC. This encodes CASSLGRFGDGYTF.

This clonotype was counted between two and nine times. A much larger clone differs by one base, so this may be a read error. The chain uses TRBV5-1 and TRBJ2-5; D not resolved. Germline V gives CDR1 SGHRS, CDR2 YFSETQ. This CDR3 is built from 14 residues. V lost 5 bases and J lost 11, with 22 bases in between. The CDR3 region has the DNA TGCGCCAGCAGGATCGAAGACGGTTACAATGAGCAGTACTTC. This gives the protein CASRIEDGYNEQYF.

This clonotype was counted only a few times. This chain uses TRBV7-2 with TRBJ2-6; 7 nucleotides line up with TRBD1. CDR3 length: 15 residues. With 4 bases clipped from V and 3 bases from J, the junction kept 3 bases outside the gene matches. Germline V gene data show CDR1 as SGHTA and CDR2 as FQGNSA. This CDR3 is CASSWGTVGANVLTF. The CDR3 DNA reads TGTGCCAGCAGCTGGGGGACAGTTGGGGCCAACGTCCTGACTTTC.

The genes are TRBV5-1 and TRBJ2-5; D might be TRBD1 (6 bases). Germline CDR1 SGHRS, CDR2 YFSETQ. Trimming cost V 7 bases and J 1 base, with 17 bases left between them. The CDR3 has 15 residues. The CDR3 DNA sequence: TGCGCCAGCGAGGAAAGGGGGTCATCCCAAGAGACCCAGTACTTC. Translating gives CASEERGSSQETQYF.

This clonotype has more than one count but fewer than ten. CDR3 protein: CASSYGGEGDNEQFF. In nucleotides, the CDR3 is TGTGCCAGCAGTTACGGCGGGGAGGGGGACAATGAGCAGTTCTTC. The chain carries TRBV6-5 and TRBJ2-1; perhaps TRBD2 as D (7 bases). The V end lost 2 bases, the J end lost 5 bases, and 13 bases lay between the germline ends. The CDR3 extends over 15 amino acids. Germline CDR1 reads MNHEY; CDR2 reads SVGAGI.

V and J are TRBV4-2 and TRBJ2-7, with D maybe TRBD1 (5 bases). Trimming took 3 bases from V and 0 from J, leaving 12 bases between them. The germline gives CDR1 LGHNA, CDR2 YNFKEQ. This CDR3 is built from 15 residues. The CDR3 DNA reads TGTGCCAGCAGCCAGGCCTGGGGCGCCTCCTACGAGCAGTACTTC. It yields the protein CASSQAWGASYEQYF.

The rearrangement joins TRBV7-4 to TRBJ2-7; the match to TRBD2 covers 11 bases. CDR1 SGHVT and CDR2 SQSDAQ come from the germline V gene. The CDR3 sequence is 19 residues long. After removal of 4 bases from V and 6 bases from J, the junction contained 20 bases not matched to a gene. CDR3: CASSSSGGGTSGTKGEQYF. The CDR3 DNA is TGTGCCAGCAGCTCGTCGGGTGGGGGGACTAGCGGAACAAAGGGCGAGCAGTACTTC.

V gene TRBV18 combines with J gene TRBJ2-1; the D gene is possibly TRBD2 (6 bases). V was shortened by 4 bases and J by 8 bases, with 18 bases between the two germline ends. The germline V gene encodes CDR1 KGHSH and CDR2 LQKENI. There are 15 residues in the CDR3. In DNA form, the CDR3 reads TGTGCCAGCTCACGCAATCCGGGACTCCCCTATGAGCAGTTCTTC. Translation gives CASSRNPGLPYEQFF.

The V call is TRBV9, the J call TRBJ2-2; the D gene is possibly TRBD2 (6 bases). In germline, CDR1 is SGDLS, CDR2 YYNGEE. The CDR3 sequence is 15 residues long. The ends were cut back, 4 bases at V and 8 bases at J, with 18 bases in the middle. The CDR3 region is CASSPRDWPTGELFF. The CDR3 nucleotides are TGTGCCAGCAGCCCCCGGGACTGGCCCACGGGGGAGCTGTTTTTT.

The gene calls are TRBV29-1 and TRBJ2-5; D remains ambiguous. The germline V and J ends were trimmed by 0 bases and 5 bases, with 10 bases remaining between them. Per germline, CDR1 SQVTM and CDR2 ANQGSEA. The CDR3 sequence is 13 residues long. As DNA, the CDR3 is TGCAGCGTTGAAGATCTGACTTGGGAGACCCAGTACTTC. It encodes CSVEDLTWETQYF.

V gene TRBV20-1 combines with J gene TRBJ2-5; D might be TRBD2 (6 bases). Trimming removed 4 bases at V and 9 bases at J, with 24 bases between. The length of the CDR3 is 15 residues. Germline loops: CDR1 DFQATT, CDR2 SNEGSKA (reference sequence). CDR3 region: CSATSSRASERAQYF. DNA of the CDR3: TGCAGTGCTACCAGCTCGCGGGCTAGCGAAAGGGCCCAGTACTTC.

The V and J genes are TRBV11-2 and TRBJ2-1; 8 nucleotides line up with TRBD2. Per germline, CDR1 SGHAT and CDR2 FQNNGV. There are 15 residues in the CDR3. Unmatched junction bases numbered 2, after V lost 1 base and J lost 3 bases. The CDR3 bases are TGTGCCAGCAGCTTAGTTAGCGGGGACTACAATGAGCAGTTCTTC. Its translation: CASSLVSGDYNEQFF.

This clonotype showed up just once. The chain's CDR3 is CASSLGSFNEQYF. The CDR3 region has the DNA TGCGCCAGCAGCTTGGGGAGTTTTAATGAGCAGTACTTC. The V call is TRBV5-1, the J call TRBJ2-5; D unresolved. Between the trimmed V and J ends, which lost 0 bases and 11 bases, there was a span of 14 bases. This CDR3 has 13 amino acids. Germline-derived CDR1 and CDR2 are SGHRS and YFSETQ.